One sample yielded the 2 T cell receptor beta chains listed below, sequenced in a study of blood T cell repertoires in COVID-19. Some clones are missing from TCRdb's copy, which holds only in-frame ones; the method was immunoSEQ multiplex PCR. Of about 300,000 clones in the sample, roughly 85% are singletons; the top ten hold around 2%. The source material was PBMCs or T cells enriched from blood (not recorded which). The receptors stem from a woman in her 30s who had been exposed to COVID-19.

CDR3 sequence reads: CASSRQGRVNQPQHF. In DNA form, the CDR3 reads TGTGCCAGCAGTCGACAGGGAAGAGTCAATCAGCCCCAGCATTTT. V usage is TRBV2 and J usage is TRBJ1-5, with 7 bases identical to TRBD1. Germline V gene lookup returns CDR1 SNHLY and CDR2 FYNNEI. CDR3 size: 15 residues. V dropped 5 bases and J dropped 3; count of bases not matched to a gene: 7. Looking up the rest from reference TRBV2 and TRBJ1-5 gives the full variable domain: EPEVTQTPSHQVTQMGQEVILRCVPISNHLYFYWYRQILGQKVEFLVSFYNNEISEKSEIFDDQFSVERPDGSNFTLKIRSTKLEDSAMYFCASSRQGRVNQPQHFGDGTRLSIL.

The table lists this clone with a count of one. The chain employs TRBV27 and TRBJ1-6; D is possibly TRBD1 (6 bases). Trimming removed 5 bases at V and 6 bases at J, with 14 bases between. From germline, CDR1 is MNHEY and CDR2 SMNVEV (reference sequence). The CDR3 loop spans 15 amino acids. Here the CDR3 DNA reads TGTGCCAGCAGTCGACAAGGACAGAGTAATTCACCCCTCCACTTT. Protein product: CASSRQGQSNSPLHF.